A single T cell receptor (beta chain) is shown here with its context. Its specificity is not known. Researchers picked out CD4+ and CD8+ T cells from PBMCs by sorting. Extracted from the samples, RNA was reverse transcribed into cDNA to serve as the sequencing template. The method was immunoSEQ multiplex PCR; TCRdb's version includes in-frame clones alone and lacks a portion of them. The sample shows 110,000 to 150,000 clones, about two thirds of them seen only once. This specimen belongs to a study of CD8+ T cells in alopecia areata. General study findings and limits: Against the mouse data, patients shared TCRs less clearly, possibly for HLA reasons. Researchers report lesional scalp, most notably alopecia totalis/universalis, outstripped normal scalp in clonality.

V lost 5 bases and J lost 5, with 6 bases in between. The CDR3 spans 11 residues. Germline V gene data show CDR1 as MNHEY and CDR2 as SMNVEV (reference sequence). This chain links TRBV27 with TRBJ2-5, with D possibly matching TRBD2 (5 bases). The sequenced sample consisted of CD8+ T cells sorted from blood. The TCR originated in a human donor in good health. The CDR3 DNA reads TGTGCCAGCAGTCGCGGGGAGACCCAGTACTTC. It specifies CASSRGETQYF.